This entry lists 18 T cell receptor beta chains sequenced from one sample in a study of cytomegalovirus exposure and HLA in healthy donors. The data were produced by immunoSEQ multiplex PCR, yet TCRdb's version contains in-frame clones alone and is incomplete. The sample has 210,000 or so clones, roughly 88% seen once; the top ten hold about 2.7%. Sequenced: PBMCs. These receptors originate from a woman under 30 in good health and CMV-seronegative.

In its sample, this clone was seen many times. V is TRBV27 and J is TRBJ2-7; D possibly corresponds to TRBD1 (6 bases). Germline V gene lookup returns CDR1 MNHEY and CDR2 SMNVEV (reference sequence). V was clipped by 4 bases and J by 5 bases, with 15 bases between them. This CDR3 has 14 amino acids. As DNA, the CDR3 is TGTGCCAGCAGTTCCCGACAGGTTATGCACGAGCAGTACTTC. It yields the protein CASSSRQVMHEQYF.

The chain recombines TRBV18 with TRBJ2-3; 7 nucleotides line up with TRBD2. Germline V gene lookup returns CDR1 KGHSH and CDR2 LQKENI. V gave up 3 bases and J gave up 3 bases; unmatched junction bases: 6. This CDR3 is built from 15 residues. DNA for the CDR3: TGTGCCAGCTCACCTGGGGCGGGAGAAACAGATACGCAGTATTTT. Its protein is CASSPGAGETDTQYF. The variable domain in full, completed from reference TRBV18 and TRBJ2-3, reads NAGVMQNPRHLVRRRGQEARLRCSPMKGHSHVYWYRQLPEEGLKFMVYLQKENIIDESGMPKERFSAEFPKEGPSILRIQQVVRGDSAAYFCASSPGAGETDTQYFGPGTRLTVL.

The chain uses TRBV27 and TRBJ2-7, with TRBD2 as a possible D gene (5 bases). The V and J ends lost 3 bases and 2 bases respectively, with 11 bases between them. Germline V gene data show CDR1 as MNHEY and CDR2 as SMNVEV (reference sequence). The CDR3 spans 14 residues. The DNA of the CDR3 is TGTGCCAGCAGTTTCGGGGTGCGTACCTACGAGCAGTACTTC. This codes for CASSFGVRTYEQYF.

This chain joins TRBV30 and TRBJ1-2; TRBD1 aligns across 8 bases. CDR1 and CDR2 from the germline V gene are GTSNPN and SVGIG (reference sequence). The CDR3 has 15 residues. The CDR3 bases are TGTGACCAACAATGGGACAGGTCCTTTAACTATGGCTACACCTTC. It translates to CDQQWDRSFNYGYTF.

The sample holds a few counts of this clone. The chain uses TRBV7-9 and TRBJ2-2, with 8 bases matching TRBD1. V lost 1 base to trimming and J lost 5 bases; unmatched junction nucleotides: 9. The CDR3 spans 17 residues. Germline V CDR1 and CDR2: SEHNR, FQNEAQ (reference sequence). CDR3 sequence (DNA): TGTGCCAGCAGCTTAGACGGGCAGGGGGCATATACCGGGGAGCTGTTTTTT. Translation gives CASSLDGQGAYTGELFF.

The rearrangement links TRBV2 to TRBJ1-4; D remains ambiguous. The CDR3 has 14 amino acids. Germline loops: CDR1 SNHLY, CDR2 FYNNEI. V was cut by 2 bases and J by 8 bases, with 12 bases left in between. CDR3 residues: CASSEWRGGEKLFF. Written as DNA, the CDR3 is TGTGCCAGCAGTGAATGGCGGGGTGGGGAAAAACTGTTTTTT.

The chain recombines TRBV12-5 with TRBJ2-1; 9 nucleotides line up with TRBD2. This CDR3 contains 12 residues. CDR1 and CDR2 from the germline V gene are LGHNT and FRNRAP. With 9 bases clipped from V and 13 bases from J, the junction kept 10 bases outside the gene matches. The CDR3 DNA reads as TGTGCTAGAGGCCGCGGGAGGGCCATCCAGTTCTTC. Translated: CARGRGRAIQFF.

V gene TRBV6-5 combines with J gene TRBJ1-1; 8 nucleotides line up with TRBD1. The trim removed 2 bases at V and 11 bases at J, leaving 7 bases unmatched. Per the germline V gene, CDR1 is MNHEY and CDR2 is SVGAGI. The CDR3 is made up of 13 amino acids. In DNA form, the CDR3 reads TGTGCCAGCAGTTACCGACAGGGGAAGTGGGCTTTCTTT. Protein product: CASSYRQGKWAFF.

This sequence joins TRBV6-1 and TRBJ1-1, with TRBD1 as a possible D gene (5 bases). Germline CDR1 MNHNS, CDR2 SASEGT. The CDR3 is 15 amino acids. V lost 6 bases to trimming and J lost 3 bases, with 17 bases between them. The CDR3 is CASSESNRPDTEAFF. Written as DNA, the CDR3 is TGTGCCAGCAGCGAATCTAACAGGCCTGACACTGAAGCTTTCTTT.

This clone was picked up one time. J is TRBJ1-5 and V is TRBV19, with TRBD1 identical over 9 bases. Germline CDR1 and CDR2: LNHDA and SQIVND (reference sequence). V lost 9 bases, J lost 4 bases, and 10 bases stayed unmatched. The CDR3 consists of 15 residues. The chain's CDR3 is CASAPGTGTNQPQHF. As DNA, the CDR3 is TGTGCCAGCGCCCCCGGGACAGGGACTAATCAGCCCCAGCATTTT.

The CDR3 spells CSVARESGELFF. CDR3 bases: TGCAGCGTCGCACGGGAATCCGGGGAGCTGTTTTTT. J is TRBJ2-2 and V is TRBV29-1; D possibly corresponds to TRBD2 (5 bases). Germline CDR1 is SQVTM and CDR2 is ANQGSEA. The V end was cut by 6 bases, the J end by 6 bases, with 11 bases between. This CDR3 contains 12 residues.

V usage is TRBV2 and J usage is TRBJ2-1; TRBD1 might be the D (5 bases). Trimming shortened V by 9 bases and J by 10 bases, and 7 bases separated the two germline ends. Germline lookup yields CDR1 SNHLY and CDR2 FYNNEI. CDR3 length: 9 residues. CDR3: CASRGEQFF. CDR3 bases: TGTGCCAGTAGGGGCGAGCAGTTCTTC.

This clone came up once. The chain uses TRBV6-1 and TRBJ2-1; 9 nucleotides line up with TRBD1. The CDR3 spans 15 residues. Looked up from germline, CDR1 is MNHNS and CDR2 is SASEGT. V lost 3 bases, J lost 8 bases, and 8 bases stayed unmatched. CDR3 in amino acids: CASSDPGQGLDEQFF. The CDR3 bases are TGTGCCAGCAGTGATCCCGGACAGGGGCTGGATGAGCAGTTCTTC.

V gene TRBV19 combines with J gene TRBJ2-5, with D perhaps matching TRBD1 (5 bases). Germline CDR1 and CDR2: LNHDA and SQIVND (reference sequence). Between the trimmed V and J ends, which lost 1 base and 2 bases, there was a span of 11 bases. The CDR3 length is 15 residues. DNA of the CDR3: TGTGCCAGTAGTATAGCCGCGACAGCACAAGAGACCCAGTACTTC. Translated, it gives CASSIAATAQETQYF.

The chain links TRBV5-1 to TRBJ1-2; 9 nucleotides align to TRBD1. This CDR3 has 15 residues. Trimming removed 3 bases from V and 6 bases from J; junction bases left unmatched: 9. Germline V gene data show CDR1 as SGHRS and CDR2 as YFSETQ. The CDR3 DNA reads as TGCGCCAGCAGCTCTTCCGGGACAGGGAGAAATGGCTACACCTTC. Encoded protein: CASSSSGTGRNGYTF.

The J gene is TRBJ1-1, the V gene TRBV29-1, with D hard to call. CDR1 SQVTM and CDR2 ANQGSEA come from the germline V gene. The CDR3 sequence is 12 residues long. V was trimmed by 7 bases and J by 0 bases, leaving 9 bases between them. The CDR3 here is CSAGGMNTEAFF. The CDR3 nucleotides read TGCAGCGCGGGCGGGATGAACACTGAAGCTTTCTTT.

The chain joins TRBV5-4 to TRBJ2-2, with 8 bases that match TRBD1. Germline CDR1 SGHNT, CDR2 YYREEE (reference sequence). V was pared by 4 bases and J by 8 bases, with 4 bases of the junction left unmatched. CDR3 length: 13 amino acids. The CDR3 here is CASSPRGLGELFF. The CDR3 DNA follows: TGTGCCAGCAGCCCCAGGGGGCTTGGGGAGCTGTTTTTT. The variable domain in full, completed from reference TRBV5-4 and TRBJ2-2, reads ETGVTQSPTHLIKTRGQQVTLRCSSQSGHNTVSWYQQALGQGPQFIFQYYREEENGRGNFPPRFSGLQFPNYSSELNVNALELDDSALYLCASSPRGLGELFFGEGSRLTVL.

This chain joins TRBV27 and TRBJ2-1; 7 bases match TRBD1. V trimming: 2 bases; J trimming: 5 bases; junction bases outside the gene matches: 12. This CDR3 region has 17 residues. Germline CDR1 reads MNHEY; CDR2 reads SMNVEV (reference sequence). CDR3 bases: TGTGCCAGCAGTTTAGGCTTTGGACAGGCTGGAGACAATGAGCAGTTCTTC. This sequence encodes CASSLGFGQAGDNEQFF.